These T cell receptor beta chains were read from a single sample in a study of Ad26.COV2.S vaccination and SARS-CoV-2 variants. The data were produced by immunoSEQ multiplex PCR, yet TCRdb's version contains in-frame clones alone and is incomplete. The data contain 450,000 to 550,000 clones, around 89% of them seen just once; the ten biggest clones take up roughly 1.7%. The sample was peripheral blood, taken in a trial of Ad26.COV2.S vaccine versus placebo. The receptors stem from a person between 18 and 59 years old who received the Ad26.COV2.S COVID-19 vaccine or a placebo. Each CDR3 is given without its conserved first and last residue.

>TRBJ1-4|TRBV6-5
ASTATATNEKLF
>TRBJ2-7|TRBV10-3
AISEAYPGTGPYEQY
>TRBJ2-1|TRBV27
ASSSSPGQRQF
>TRBJ2-5|TRBV2
ASSESRTGSMWTQY
>TRBJ1-1|TRBV5-8
ASRTETTTEAF
>TRBJ2-3|TRBV5-5
ASSQDRGLPTDTQY
>TRBJ1-2|TRBV5-5
ASSLSSQGNGYT
>TRBJ2-6|TRBV6-5
ASTAASSGANVLT
>TRBJ1-5|TRBV30
ASGPNSNQPQH
>TRBJ2-5|TRBV7-9
ASGTGARETQY
>TRBJ2-7|TRBV20-1
SASVASSSYEQY
>TRBJ2-1|TRBV5-5
ASSPPGQSSYNEQF
>TRBJ2-5|TRBV6-5
ASSYQETQY
>TRBJ1-2|TRBV15
ATSRKTGDGGYT
>TRBJ2-1|TRBV13
ASRPRDRGSHNEQF
>TRBJ1-4|TRBV29-1
SVGDRANEKLF
>TRBJ2-1|TRBV6-6
ASSRGLAGVKGANEQF
>TRBJ2-3|TRBV4-1
ASSRIPGVPYTQY
>TRBJ1-5|TRBV7-2
ASSPTTGPWEPQH